The count of the clone carrying this T cell receptor beta chain is one. The data are from a study of blood T cell repertoires in COVID-19. Study information: Sites in the United States, Italy and Spain provided acute and convalescent COVID-19 samples. T cells, B-cell-depleted T cells, or PBMCs provided the cDNA or gDNA that served as material.

Authors' data handling: It was from reference gene primer amplification that nucleated cell counts were estimated. Sequencing was performed with immunoSEQ multiplex PCR; in TCRdb, only in-frame clones are kept and a portion is missing. The DNA was the basis for D and trimming; V, J and clone size are from that table. The sample contains about 140,000 clones, 85% of which appear only once. In germline, CDR1 is MNHEY, CDR2 SMNVEV (reference sequence). The CDR3 is 14 residues long. V lost 6 bases and J 2 bases, leaving 11 bases between the germline ends. This rearrangement joins TRBV27 to TRBJ1-3, with D possibly matching TRBD1 (5 bases). Sequencing input: peripheral blood. This clonotype originated in a man aged 50 or older with acute or convalescent COVID-19. The DNA of the CDR3 is TGTGCCAGCAGCGAGCCGGGGGCTGGAAACACCATATATTTT. Its translation is CASSEPGAGNTIYF.